This T cell receptor (beta chain) is from a study of cytomegalovirus exposure and HLA in healthy donors. Across the study: One earlier analysis, a look at 200 million or so T cells, found around 110 million unique TCR beta sequences. Overall study results and limits: Roughly uniform depth of sequencing across donors was assumed in presence/absence analyses.

PCR primers comprised 60 Vbeta and 13 Jbeta primers. Generated by immunoSEQ multiplex PCR, the TCRdb table keeps only in-frame clones and is missing some. Of some 100,000 clones in the sample, around three quarters were seen once. To note about this clone: Antigen: not known.

Germline CDR1 is SNHLY and CDR2 is FYNNEI. The V segment lost 6 bases and the J segment 7 bases; nucleotides outside the gene matches: 10. The CDR3 contains 14 residues. The chain carries TRBV2 and TRBJ2-7; 9 positions match TRBD1. This TCR was sampled from a male donor in good health and CMV-seropositive. Sequencing input: PBMCs. In DNA form, the CDR3 reads TGTGCCAGCAGCCCTAGGACAGGGGCAGGGGAGCAGTACTTC. Protein: CASSPRTGAGEQYF.